Listed below are T cell receptor beta chains from one sample, sequenced in a study of response to subunit inactivated influenza vaccine. TCRdb reprocessed the RT-PCR reads with MiXCR, giving one entry per CDR3 protein. The data hold over 400,000 distinct CDR3 sequences, with over 9.5% observed a single time. This specimen was PBMCs from blood, taken about 6 weeks after vaccination. The receptors were sampled from a man aged 45-60 years who received an inactivated influenza vaccine. The CDR3 runs from the conserved cysteine through the conserved F or W. D genes are given only for firm matches. Some rows mark clone size as missing; the rest say once, few, many or name a class of expanded clone.

V gene	J gene	D gene	clone size	CDR3 DNA	CDR3 protein
TRBV25-1	TRBJ2-7	TRBD2	many	TGTGCCAGCAGCTCTCAGGCGGGGGGTTACGAGCAGTACTTC	CASSSQAGGYEQYF
TRBV7-6	TRBJ2-3	NA	few	TGTGCCAGCAGCTCGGACCCCACAGATACGCAGTATTTT	CASSSDPTDTQYF
TRBV28	TRBJ2-1	TRBD2	many	TGTGCCAGCAGTGCGCGGACTAGCGGGAGTGAGGCTGAGCAGTTCTTC	CASSARTSGSEAEQFF
TRBV7-9	TRBJ2-1	TRBD1	NA	TGTGCCAGCAGCTTAGGGACAGGGTACAGGAGTGAGCAGTTCTTC	CASSLGTGYRSEQFF
TRBV6-1	TRBJ2-7	TRBD2	many	TGTGCCAGCAGTAGGACTAGCGGGGGGGCCAACGAGCAGTACTTC	CASSRTSGGANEQYF
TRBV7-2	TRBJ2-1	TRBD2	few	TGTGCCAGCAGCCATAGCGGGGGGGCCTCCTACAATGAGCAGTTCTTC	CASSHSGGASYNEQFF
TRBV12-3/TRBV12-4	TRBJ2-1	NA	few	TGTGCCAGCAGTTTAGCCGAATGGGGGCAATGGTACAATGAGCAGTTCTTC	CASSLAEWGQWYNEQFF
TRBV5-1	TRBJ2-3	NA	NA	TGCGCCAGCAGCTTACCCCTCGGAAGCACAGATAAGCAGTATTTT	CASSLPLGSTDKQYF
TRBV12-3/TRBV12-4	TRBJ2-5	TRBD1	many	TGTGCCAGCGGGAGTCAGGGGGCAATTGAGACCCAGTACTTC	CASGSQGAIETQYF
TRBV28	TRBJ1-1	NA	NA	TGTGCCAGGGGCCCCGGGCTCCTCTGCTTGAACACTGAAGCTTTCTTT	CARGPGLLCLNTEAFF
TRBV5-1	TRBJ2-3	NA	many	TGCGCCAGCAGCTTGCCCGCAGATACGCAGTATTTT	CASSLPADTQYF
TRBV24-1	TRBJ2-7	NA	many	TGTGCCACCAGTGATCCAAGTGGTAGCTCCTACGAGCAGTACTTC	CATSDPSGSSYEQYF
TRBV10-3	TRBJ2-2	TRBD1	NA	TGTGCCACCAATGGACAGGCTACTAACACCGGGGAGCTGTTTTTT	CATNGQATNTGELFF
TRBV24-1	TRBJ2-1	TRBD2	NA	TGTGCCACCAGTGATTCTCGACGGACTAGCGGGAGAACCGGTGAGCAGTTCTTC	CATSDSRRTSGRTGEQFF
TRBV9	TRBJ2-1	TRBD2	few	TGTGCCAGCAGCGTTCTAGCGGGACCCTACAATGAGCAGTTCTTC	CASSVLAGPYNEQFF
TRBV15	TRBJ2-3	TRBD2	NA	TGTGCCACCAGCAGAAGACTAGCGGGCACAGATACGCAGTATTTT	CATSRRLAGTDTQYF
TRBV20-1	TRBJ1-5	NA	many	TGCAGTGCTAGAGATACGGCCAGGGCAAATCAGCCCCAGCATTTT	CSARDTARANQPQHF